The entry that follows covers one T cell receptor (beta chain) sequence. As yet, its antigen is unknown. Other DNA sequences in the same sample also yield this CDR3. V dropped 5 bases and J dropped 2 bases, with 20 bases sitting between them. The CDR3 is made up of 16 amino acids. Germline CDR1 SQVTM, CDR2 ANQGSEA. The entry originates in a study of cytomegalovirus exposure and HLA in healthy donors. General study findings and limits: The records held CMV serostatus as the only immune exposure information. Previous analysis showed most TCR beta V segments were productive about 87% or about 30% of the time. In a later analysis, several top co-occurrence clusters appeared linked to parvovirus B19, influenza, CMV and Epstein-Barr virus.

13 Jbeta primers and 60 Vbeta primers were used for the PCR. Profiled with immunoSEQ multiplex PCR; TCRdb holds only in-frame clones, not every one. This table holds a few hundred thousand clones, more than 65% found once. V and J are TRBV29-1 and TRBJ2-3, with unresolved D. The sequencing input was PBMCs. The TCR originated in a woman aged 25 to 45 in good health and CMV-seronegative. The CDR3 reads CSVISSALTDTDTQYF. In nucleotides, the CDR3 is TGCAGCGTTATCTCTTCGGCTTTAACAGACACAGATACGCAGTATTTT.